This TCR beta chain was identified in a study of shared clonotypes between healthy human individuals. Study-wide findings and caveats: Generally, naive subsets (rather than memory subsets) showed larger estimated richness.

Authors' processing steps: From ImmunoSEQ came sequences covering only the junction and carrying no quality scores, so filtering differed. Assay: immunoSEQ multiplex PCR; the TCRdb copy retains only in-frame clones and omits some. The V and J calls and clone size are taken from that table; D and trimming were inferred from the DNA. The sample yields 650,000 to 800,000 clones, around 77% seen once. Comments on this clone: The antigen is undetermined.

Trimming took off 0 bases at V and 4 bases at J, with 2 bases between the two ends. The CDR3 extends over 13 amino acids. Germline loops: CDR1 SGHDT, CDR2 YYEEEE. The chain joins TRBV5-6 to TRBJ1-6; no definite D call. The sample consisted of memory CD4+ T cells sorted from blood. As for subset: CD45RA-negative fraction. The sequence was collected from a woman aged 25-40 years in good health. The CDR3 coding sequence is TGTGCCAGCAGCTTGGGATATAATTCACCCCTCCACTTT. It yields the protein CASSLGYNSPLHF.